The sequence of this TCR beta chain was determined in a study of radiation and T cells in renal cell carcinoma. Study findings and constraints: In blood, top tumor clones expanded by 2 weeks, shrinking by 4.

Sequenced by immunoSEQ multiplex PCR; TCRdb stores in-frame clones only, minus some. The table records under 100,000 clones, about 85% of them present only once. V was cut by 4 bases and J by 4 bases, with 27 bases left in between. The CDR3 is made up of 18 amino acids. On this clone itself: Its matching antigen is unknown.

Time point described: blood 4 weeks post-SBRT, at nephrectomy. Indicated treatment: 15 Gy SBRT to primary tumor, nephrectomy 4 weeks later. Nephrectomy followed 15 Gy stereotactic body radiation by 4 weeks. The J gene is TRBJ2-7, the V gene TRBV5-3, with unresolved D. Being an ORF, TRBV5-3 has a function that is uncertain. The sequences come from blood, collected from a patient whose treatment included radiotherapy and nephrectomy. The TCR sequence derives from a man aged 50 to 60 with renal cell carcinoma. For the CDR3, the DNA is TGTGCCAGAAGCAGACCAAGTCGACCGAAAAAGGCCGAGTACGAGCAGTACTTC. It encodes CARSRPSRPKKAEYEQYF.